Reported below is one T cell receptor (beta chain). Its specificity is not known. The CDR3 extends over 17 amino acids. J was trimmed by 7 bases and V by 4 bases; bases with no gene match: 19. Germline V CDR1 and CDR2: ENHRY, SYGVKD. The sample comes from a study of blood T cells in healthy people across ages. Whole-study results and caveats: Long-lived and aged donors differed, with more naive CD4+ cells and higher diversity in the long-lived.

The authors ran a second PCR of about 6 to 11 cycles using a sample-barcoded 5' primer and a J-beta primer mix. TCRdb processed the 5' RACE reads anew with MiXCR; each CDR3 protein has one entry. The sample shows 600,000 or so distinct CDR3 sequences, 45% to 55% of them seen only once. Every donor contributed ten milliliters of peripheral blood by blood draw. The origin of this receptor is a man older than 75 in good health. The J gene is TRBJ2-7, the V gene TRBV10-3, with 7 bases that match TRBD1. The sample comprised blood. The CDR3 DNA is TGTGCCATCAGTGGAGAGACAGGGAGAACCTCCTACAATGAGCAGTACTTC. Translation: CAISGETGRTSYNEQYF.